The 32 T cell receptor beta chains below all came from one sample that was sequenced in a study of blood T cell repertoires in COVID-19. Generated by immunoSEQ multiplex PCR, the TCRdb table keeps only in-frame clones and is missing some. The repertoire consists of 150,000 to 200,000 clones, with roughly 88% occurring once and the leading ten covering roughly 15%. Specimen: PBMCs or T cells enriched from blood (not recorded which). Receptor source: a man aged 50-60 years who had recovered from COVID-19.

CDR3 sequence (DNA): TGTGCCAGCAGAGAATGGGACAGGGGCTACAATCAGCCCCAGCATTTT. Encoded protein: CASREWDRGYNQPQHF. This chain links TRBV28 with TRBJ1-5; 10 nucleotides line up with TRBD1. Trimming took 6 bases from V and 3 from J; bases not matched to a gene: 8. The CDR3 sequence is 16 residues long. In germline, CDR1 is MDHEN, CDR2 SYDVKM. Supplemented by reference TRBV28 and TRBJ1-5, the full variable domain reads DVKVTQSSRYLVKRTGEKVFLECVQDMDHENMFWYRQDPGLGLRLIYFSYDVKMKEKGDIPEGYSVSREKKERFSLILESASTNQTSMYLCASREWDRGYNQPQHFGDGTRLSIL.

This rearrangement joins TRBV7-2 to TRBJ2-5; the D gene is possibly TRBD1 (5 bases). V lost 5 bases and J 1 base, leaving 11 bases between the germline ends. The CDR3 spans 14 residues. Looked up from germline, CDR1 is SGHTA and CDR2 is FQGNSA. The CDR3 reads CASSPRQTQETQYF. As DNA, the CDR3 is TGTGCCAGCAGCCCAAGACAGACCCAAGAGACCCAGTACTTC.

The CDR3 sequence: CASSLTGVQNTEAFF. In nucleotides, the CDR3 is TGCGCCAGCAGCTTAACAGGGGTCCAAAACACTGAAGCTTTCTTT. This chain uses TRBV5-1 with TRBJ1-1, with 7 bases that match TRBD1. The CDR3 loop spans 15 amino acids. The ends lost 2 bases at V and 2 bases at J; junction bases unmatched: 6. Per the germline V gene, CDR1 is SGHRS and CDR2 is YFSETQ.

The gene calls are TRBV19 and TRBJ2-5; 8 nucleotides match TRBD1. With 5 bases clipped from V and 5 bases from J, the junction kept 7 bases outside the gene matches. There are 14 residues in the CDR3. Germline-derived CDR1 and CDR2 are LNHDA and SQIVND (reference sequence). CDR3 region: CASSSRQGFETQYF. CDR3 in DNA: TGTGCCAGTAGTTCCCGACAGGGGTTTGAGACCCAGTACTTC.

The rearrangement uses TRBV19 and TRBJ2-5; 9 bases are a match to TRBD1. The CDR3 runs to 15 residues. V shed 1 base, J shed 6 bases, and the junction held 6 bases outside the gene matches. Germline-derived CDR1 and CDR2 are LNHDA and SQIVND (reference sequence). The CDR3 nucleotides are TGTGCCAGTAGTATAGCCGGACAGGGGACGAAGACCCAGTACTTC. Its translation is CASSIAGQGTKTQYF.

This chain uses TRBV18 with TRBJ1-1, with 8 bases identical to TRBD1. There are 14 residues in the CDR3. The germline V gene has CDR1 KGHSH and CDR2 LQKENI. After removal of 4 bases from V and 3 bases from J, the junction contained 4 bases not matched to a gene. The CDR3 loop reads CASSLNRGDTEAFF. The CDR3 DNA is TGTGCCAGCTCACTTAACAGGGGGGACACTGAAGCTTTCTTT.

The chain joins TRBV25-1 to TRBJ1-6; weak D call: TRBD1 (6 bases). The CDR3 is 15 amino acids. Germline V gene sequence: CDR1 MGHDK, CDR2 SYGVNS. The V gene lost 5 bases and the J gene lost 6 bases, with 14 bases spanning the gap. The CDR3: CASSLSGEGNSPLHF. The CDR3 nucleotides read TGTGCCAGCAGTTTGTCAGGGGAGGGTAATTCACCCCTCCACTTT.

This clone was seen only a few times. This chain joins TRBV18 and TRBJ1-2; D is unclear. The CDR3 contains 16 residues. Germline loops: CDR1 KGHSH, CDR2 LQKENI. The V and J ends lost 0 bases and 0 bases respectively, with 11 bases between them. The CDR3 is CASSPPGETSNYGYTF. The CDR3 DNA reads TGTGCCAGCTCACCACCGGGCGAAACCTCTAACTATGGCTACACCTTC.

The CDR3 sequence: CASTSGGSLKNNEQFF. Written as DNA, the CDR3 is TGCGCCAGCACATCCGGGGGGTCATTAAAAAACAATGAGCAGTTCTTC. The chain links TRBV5-1 to TRBJ2-1; 7 bases are a match to TRBD2. Looked up from germline, CDR1 is SGHRS and CDR2 is YFSETQ. J was trimmed by 5 bases and V by 6 bases; bases with no gene match: 14. The CDR3 spans 16 residues.

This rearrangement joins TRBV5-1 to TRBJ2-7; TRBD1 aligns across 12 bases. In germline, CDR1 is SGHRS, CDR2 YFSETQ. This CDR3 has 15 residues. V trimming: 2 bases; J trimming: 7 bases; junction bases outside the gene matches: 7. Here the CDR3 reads CASSLSGQGAQEQYF. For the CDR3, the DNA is TGCGCCAGCAGCTTATCGGGACAGGGGGCTCAAGAGCAGTACTTC.

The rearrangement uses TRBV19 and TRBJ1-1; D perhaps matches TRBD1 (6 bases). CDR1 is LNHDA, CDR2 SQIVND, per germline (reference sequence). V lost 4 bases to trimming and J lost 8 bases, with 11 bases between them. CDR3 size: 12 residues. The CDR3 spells CASSTPDREAFF. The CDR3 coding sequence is TGTGCCAGTAGTACACCGGACAGAGAAGCTTTCTTT.

In DNA form, the CDR3 reads TGTGCCACCCAGCCGACAGCCCGAGGAGAACCCCTCCACTTT. It codes for CATQPTARGEPLHF. J is TRBJ1-6 and V is TRBV28; weak D call: TRBD1 (5 bases). CDR1 and CDR2 from the germline V gene are MDHEN and SYDVKM. Trimming removed 10 bases at V and 12 bases at J, with 22 bases between. This CDR3 has 14 residues.

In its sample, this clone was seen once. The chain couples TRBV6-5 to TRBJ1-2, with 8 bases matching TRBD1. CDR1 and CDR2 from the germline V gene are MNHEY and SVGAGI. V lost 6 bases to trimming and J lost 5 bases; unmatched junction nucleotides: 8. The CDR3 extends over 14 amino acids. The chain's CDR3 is CASRRGQAEYGYTF. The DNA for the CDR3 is TGTGCCAGCAGACGGGGACAGGCGGAATATGGCTACACCTTC.

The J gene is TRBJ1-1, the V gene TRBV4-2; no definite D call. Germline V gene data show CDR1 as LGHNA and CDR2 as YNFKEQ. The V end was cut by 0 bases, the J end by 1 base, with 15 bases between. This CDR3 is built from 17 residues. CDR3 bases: TGTGCCAGCAGCCAAGATTACCCGTCCGTCGGGAACACTGAAGCTTTCTTT. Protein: CASSQDYPSVGNTEAFF.

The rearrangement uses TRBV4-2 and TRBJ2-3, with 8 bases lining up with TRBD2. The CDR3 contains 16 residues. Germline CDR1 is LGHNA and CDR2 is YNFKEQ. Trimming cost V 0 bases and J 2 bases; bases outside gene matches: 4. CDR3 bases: TGTGCCAGCAGCCAAGAGCCGGGACTAGACACAGATACGCAGTATTTT. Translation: CASSQEPGLDTDTQYF.

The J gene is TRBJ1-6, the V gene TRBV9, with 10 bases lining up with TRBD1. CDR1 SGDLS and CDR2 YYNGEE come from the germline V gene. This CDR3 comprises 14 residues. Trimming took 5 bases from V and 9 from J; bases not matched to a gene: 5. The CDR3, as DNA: TGTGCCAGCAGTGGGGACAGGGGTCTTTCACCCCTCCACTTT. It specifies CASSGDRGLSPLHF.

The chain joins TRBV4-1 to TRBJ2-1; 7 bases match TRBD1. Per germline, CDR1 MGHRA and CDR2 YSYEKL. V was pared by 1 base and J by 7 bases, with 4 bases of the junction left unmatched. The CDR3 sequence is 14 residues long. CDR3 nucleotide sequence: TGCGCCAGCAGCCAAGGACAGGGTGCAAATGAGCAGTTCTTC. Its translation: CASSQGQGANEQFF.

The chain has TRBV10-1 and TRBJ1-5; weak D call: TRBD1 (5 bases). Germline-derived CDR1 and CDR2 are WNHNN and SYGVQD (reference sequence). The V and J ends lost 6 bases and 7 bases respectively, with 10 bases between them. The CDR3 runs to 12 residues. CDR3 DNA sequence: TGCGCCAGCAGCACAAGGGGCCAGCCCCAGCATTTT. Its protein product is CASSTRGQPQHF.

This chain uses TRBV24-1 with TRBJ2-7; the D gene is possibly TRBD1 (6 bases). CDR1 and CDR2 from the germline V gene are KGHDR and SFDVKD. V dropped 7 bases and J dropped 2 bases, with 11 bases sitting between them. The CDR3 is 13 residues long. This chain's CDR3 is CATRAGDTYEQYF. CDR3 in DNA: TGTGCCACCAGGGCAGGGGACACCTACGAGCAGTACTTC.

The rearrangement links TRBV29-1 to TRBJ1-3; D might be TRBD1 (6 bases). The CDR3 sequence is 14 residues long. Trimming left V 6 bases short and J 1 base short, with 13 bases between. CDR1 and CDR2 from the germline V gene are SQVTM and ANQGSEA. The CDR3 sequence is CSVLRGGSGNTIYF. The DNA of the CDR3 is TGCAGCGTCCTAAGAGGGGGATCTGGAAACACCATATATTTT.

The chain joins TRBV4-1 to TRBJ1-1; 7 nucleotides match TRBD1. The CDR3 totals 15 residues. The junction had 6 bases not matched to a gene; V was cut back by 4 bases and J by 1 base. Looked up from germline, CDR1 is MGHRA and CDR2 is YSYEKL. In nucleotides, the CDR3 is TGCGCCAGCAGCCTTGGGGACAGAAAGAACACTGAAGCTTTCTTT. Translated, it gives CASSLGDRKNTEAFF.

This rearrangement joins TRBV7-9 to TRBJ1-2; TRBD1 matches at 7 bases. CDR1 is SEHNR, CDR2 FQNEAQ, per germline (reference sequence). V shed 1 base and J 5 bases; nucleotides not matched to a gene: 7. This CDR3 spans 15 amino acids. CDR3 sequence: CASSLGTGGGYGYTF. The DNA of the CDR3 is TGTGCCAGCAGCTTAGGGACAGGAGGAGGATATGGCTACACCTTC.

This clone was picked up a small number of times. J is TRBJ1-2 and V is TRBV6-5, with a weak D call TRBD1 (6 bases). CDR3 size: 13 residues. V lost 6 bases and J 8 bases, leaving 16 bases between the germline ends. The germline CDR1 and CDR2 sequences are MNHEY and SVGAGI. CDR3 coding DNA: TGTGCCAGCAGGAGACAGGACTTATACGGCTACACCTTC. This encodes CASRRQDLYGYTF.

The CDR3 reads CASSFDSTNYGYTF. The CDR3 DNA sequence: TGCGCCAGCAGCTTTGACAGTACTAACTATGGCTACACCTTC. The chain is built from TRBV5-1 and TRBJ1-2; D is perhaps TRBD1 (5 bases). V shed 2 bases and J shed 0 bases, with 8 bases lying between them. Germline CDR1 and CDR2: SGHRS and YFSETQ. This CDR3 is 14 amino acids long. Full variable domain (outside the CDR3, taken from reference TRBV5-1 and TRBJ1-2): KAGVTQTPRYLIKTRGQQVTLSCSPISGHRSVSWYQQTPGQGLQFLFEYFSETQRNKGNFPGRFSGRQFSNSRSEMNVSTLELGDSALYLCASSFDSTNYGYTFGSGTRLTVV.

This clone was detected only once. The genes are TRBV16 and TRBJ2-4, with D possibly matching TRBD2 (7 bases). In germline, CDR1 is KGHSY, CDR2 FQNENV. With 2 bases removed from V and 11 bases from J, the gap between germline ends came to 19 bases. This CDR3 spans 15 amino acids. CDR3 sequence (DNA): TGTGCCAGCAGCCAAATGAATCGGGGGGCAACCGTTCAGTACTTC. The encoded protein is CASSQMNRGATVQYF.

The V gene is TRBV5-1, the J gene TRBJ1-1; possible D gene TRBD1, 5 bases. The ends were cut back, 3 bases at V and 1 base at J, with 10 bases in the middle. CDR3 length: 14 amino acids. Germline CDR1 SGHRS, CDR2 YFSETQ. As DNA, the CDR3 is TGCGCCAGCAGCTCGGGACTGGAGAACACTGAAGCTTTCTTT. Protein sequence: CASSSGLENTEAFF. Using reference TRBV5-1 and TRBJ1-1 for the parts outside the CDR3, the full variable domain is KAGVTQTPRYLIKTRGQQVTLSCSPISGHRSVSWYQQTPGQGLQFLFEYFSETQRNKGNFPGRFSGRQFSNSRSEMNVSTLELGDSALYLCASSSGLENTEAFFGQGTRLTVV.

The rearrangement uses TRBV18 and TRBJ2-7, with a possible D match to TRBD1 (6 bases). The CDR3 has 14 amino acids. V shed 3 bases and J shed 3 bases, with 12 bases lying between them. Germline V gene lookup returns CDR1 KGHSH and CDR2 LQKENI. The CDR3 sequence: CASSPQGTYYEQYF. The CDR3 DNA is TGTGCCAGCTCACCGCAGGGGACCTACTACGAGCAGTACTTC.

In DNA form, the CDR3 reads TGTGCCAGCTCAACAGGGGGCGCATCCTACGAGCAGTACTTC. This translates into CASSTGGASYEQYF. The chain joins TRBV18 to TRBJ2-7; 9 bases line up with TRBD1. The CDR3 loop spans 14 amino acids. CDR1 KGHSH and CDR2 LQKENI come from the germline V gene. Trimming removed 5 bases from V and 1 base from J; junction bases left unmatched: 3.

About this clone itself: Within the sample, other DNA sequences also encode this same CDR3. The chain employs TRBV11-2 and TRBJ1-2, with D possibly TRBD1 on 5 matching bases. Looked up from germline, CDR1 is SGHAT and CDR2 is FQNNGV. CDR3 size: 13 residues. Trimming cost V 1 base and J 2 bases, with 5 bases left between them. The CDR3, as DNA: TGTGCCAGCAGCTTAGGACAGAACTATGGCTACACCTTC. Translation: CASSLGQNYGYTF. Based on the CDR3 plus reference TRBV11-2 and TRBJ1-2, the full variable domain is EAGVAQSPRYKIIEKRQSVAFWCNPISGHATLYWYQQILGQGPKLLIQFQNNGVVDDSQLPKDRFSAERLKGVDSTLKIQPAKLEDSAVYLCASSLGQNYGYTFGSGTRLTVV.

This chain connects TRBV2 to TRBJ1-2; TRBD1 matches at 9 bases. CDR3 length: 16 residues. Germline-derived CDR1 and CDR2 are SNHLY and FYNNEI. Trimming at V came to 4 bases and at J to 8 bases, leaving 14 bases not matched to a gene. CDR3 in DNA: TGTGCCAGCAGTGTAAAACGAACAGGGGGCGCGGGCGGCTACACCTTC. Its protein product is CASSVKRTGGAGGYTF.

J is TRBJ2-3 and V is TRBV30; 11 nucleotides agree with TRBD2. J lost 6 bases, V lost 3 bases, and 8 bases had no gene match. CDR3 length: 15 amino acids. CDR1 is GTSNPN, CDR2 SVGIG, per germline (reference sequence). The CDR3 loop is CAWSIAGGQGDTQYF. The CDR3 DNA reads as TGTGCCTGGAGCATAGCGGGGGGGCAAGGGGATACGCAGTATTTT.

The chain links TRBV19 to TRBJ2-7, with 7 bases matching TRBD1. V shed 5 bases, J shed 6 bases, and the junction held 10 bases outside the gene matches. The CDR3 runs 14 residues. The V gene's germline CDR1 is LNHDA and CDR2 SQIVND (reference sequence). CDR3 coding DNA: TGTGCCAGTAGTCCACCAGGGGGTGTTCGCGAGCAGTACTTC. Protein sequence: CASSPPGGVREQYF. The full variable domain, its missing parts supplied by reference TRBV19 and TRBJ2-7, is DGGITQSPKYLFRKEGQNVTLSCEQNLNHDAMYWYRQDPGQGLRLIYYSQIVNDFQKGDIAEGYSVSREKKESFPLTVTSAQKNPTAFYLCASSPPGGVREQYFGPGTRLTVT.